Listed below are T cell receptor beta chains from one sample, sequenced in a study of blood T cell repertoires in COVID-19. Clones were read by immunoSEQ multiplex PCR, and TCRdb kept only the in-frame ones, dropping some. In the table there are around 60,000 clones, approximately 85% of which are singletons. Sequenced material: peripheral blood. The receptors were gathered from a man aged 45-60 years with active COVID-19. Each CDR3 is given with its conserved first and last residue. A D gene is named only where the DNA matches it firmly. Not every row has a clone size; where given, it reads once, few, many or a size class.

j_call,d_call,clone_size,v_call,cdr3_nt,cdr3_aa
TRBJ1-2,TRBD1,-,TRBV6-2/TRBV6-3,TGTGCCAGCAGTTACCAGGGGGACTATGGCTACACCTTC,CASSYQGDYGYTF
TRBJ1-1,-,-,TRBV18,TGTGCCAGCTCACCACCGATCGGGGGAGGCACTGAAGCTTTCTTT,CASSPPIGGGTEAFF
TRBJ1-3,-,-,TRBV3-1/TRBV3-2,TGTGCCAGCAGCCGCGCGCTGAGCTCTGGAAACACCATATATTTT,CASSRALSSGNTIYF
TRBJ2-7,TRBD2,-,TRBV11-2,TGTGCCAGCAGCTCCTTAGCGGGGGGGCCCTACGAGCAGTACTTC,CASSSLAGGPYEQYF
TRBJ1-3,TRBD1,-,TRBV9,TGTGCCAGCAGCGCGGGACAGGGGAACACCATATATTTT,CASSAGQGNTIYF
TRBJ2-1,-,-,TRBV12-3/TRBV12-4,TGTGCCAGCAGTTCCCCGGGACACCCGCAGTTCTTC,CASSSPGHPQFF
TRBJ1-1,-,-,TRBV30,TGTGCCTGGAGTGTACCTTGGGGGGGAGCTTTCTTT,CAWSVPWGGAFF
TRBJ2-1,-,once,TRBV7-3,TGTGCCAGCAGCTTATTCCCTAGCGAGTACAATGAGCAGTTCTTC,CASSLFPSEYNEQFF
TRBJ2-2,-,-,TRBV7-3,TGTGCCAGCAGCTTAATTCGCGAGACAGCCCTCACCGGGGAGCTGTTTTTT,CASSLIRETALTGELFF
TRBJ1-6,TRBD1,few,TRBV3-1/TRBV3-2,TGTGCCAGCAGCCCGGGGACAGGTAATTCACCCCTCCACTTT,CASSPGTGNSPLHF
TRBJ1-5,-,-,TRBV28,TGTGCCAGCATCGACCCACAGACTAGCAATCAGCCCCAGCATTTT,CASIDPQTSNQPQHF
TRBJ1-1,-,-,TRBV18,TGTGCCAGCTCACCTCCGGGACAATTAAACTCGGGAGCTTTCTTT,CASSPPGQLNSGAFF
TRBJ2-3,TRBD2,-,TRBV27,TGTGCCAGCAGGACGACACTAGCGCTGGTACCGCAGTATTTT,CASRTTLALVPQYF
TRBJ1-2,TRBD1,-,TRBV18,TGTGCCAGCTCACCACCGCAACAGGGGTATGGCTACACCTTC,CASSPPQQGYGYTF
TRBJ1-3,TRBD1,-,TRBV7-2,TGTGCCAGCAGCTTGGCAGGGGGAAGTGGAAACACCATATATTTT,CASSLAGGSGNTIYF
TRBJ1-6,-,once,TRBV6-5,TGTGCCAGCCGAGGGGAGGTTCAAAATTCACCCCTCCACTTT,CASRGEVQNSPLHF
TRBJ2-6,TRBD1,-,TRBV5-1,TGCGCCAGCAGCCGGTCAGCCGGGACAGGAGACTCTGGGGCCAACGTCCTGACTTTC,CASSRSAGTGDSGANVLTF
TRBJ1-1,-,-,TRBV2,TGTGCCCGGCTGGGGGCCCTGAACACTGAAGCTTTCTTT,CARLGALNTEAFF
TRBJ2-3,-,-,TRBV2,TGTGCCAGCAGTTGGAGGGGGCTAGCCCAGGATACGCAGTATTTT,CASSWRGLAQDTQYF
TRBJ1-3,-,-,TRBV4-2,TGTGCCAGCAGCCAAGATCTCGGGTCTGGAAACACCATATATTTT,CASSQDLGSGNTIYF
TRBJ2-2,TRBD1,-,TRBV7-7,TGTGCCAGCAGCCCGGGACAGGGCATGACCGGGGAGCTGTTTTTT,CASSPGQGMTGELFF
TRBJ1-2,-,-,TRBV12-3/TRBV12-4,TGTGCCCTCACAATGACAGATAAATATGGCTACACCTTC,CALTMTDKYGYTF
TRBJ1-1,TRBD1,-,TRBV11-2,TGTGCCAGCAGCTCGCAACAGGGGGCGATAAGTACTGAAGCTTTCTTT,CASSSQQGAISTEAFF
TRBJ1-5,-,-,TRBV7-2,TGTGCCAGCAGCTCGGACTATAGCAATCAGCCCCAGCATTTT,CASSSDYSNQPQHF
TRBJ2-1,TRBD2,-,TRBV27,TGTGCCAGCAGTGGACTAGCGGGGGGGAGGGGGCCTTACAATGAGCAGTTCTTC,CASSGLAGGRGPYNEQFF
TRBJ2-7,-,-,TRBV11-2,TGTGCCAGCAGCTTAATAGTGCGGGGCCTCTCCTACGAGCAGTACTTC,CASSLIVRGLSYEQYF
TRBJ2-7,TRBD2,-,TRBV7-8,TGTGCCAGCAGCCCCAGCGGGGACTACGAGCAGTACTTC,CASSPSGDYEQYF
TRBJ1-3,TRBD1,-,TRBV5-4,TGTGCCAGCAGCTCTTCCCCGGGACAGGGAATGCAAAACACCATATATTTT,CASSSSPGQGMQNTIYF
TRBJ2-7,TRBD1,-,TRBV4-2,TGTGCCAGCAGCCAGCCCGGGACAGGGCACGAGCAGTACTTC,CASSQPGTGHEQYF
TRBJ2-7,-,-,TRBV24-1,TGTGCCCCCCTTAGTTCTGACTCCTACGAGCAGTACTTC,CAPLSSDSYEQYF
TRBJ2-1,TRBD1,-,TRBV7-8,TGTGCCAGCAGCGCATTGACAGGGCGCAATGAGCAGTTCTTC,CASSALTGRNEQFF
TRBJ2-7,-,-,TRBV2,TGTGCCTCCTGGGGAGGAAGCTACGAGCAGTACTTC,CASWGGSYEQYF
TRBJ1-1,-,-,TRBV5-1,TGCGCCAGCAGCTTGCGCAAAGGGGGAACTGAAGCTTTCTTT,CASSLRKGGTEAFF
TRBJ2-3,TRBD2,-,TRBV7-9,TGTGCCAGCAGCGGCGGGGGGGGCCACACAGATACGCAGTATTTT,CASSGGGGHTDTQYF
TRBJ2-5,-,-,TRBV7-6,TGTGCCAGCAGCCCCCGACAGTTACAAGAGACCCAGTACTTC,CASSPRQLQETQYF
TRBJ2-3,-,-,TRBV11-2,TGTGCCAGCAGCCAGACTAGGCAGGACACAGATACGCAGTATTTT,CASSQTRQDTDTQYF
TRBJ1-5,-,-,TRBV19,TGTGCCAGTGCCCTGGGGGCGGGTCAGCCCCAGCATTTT,CASALGAGQPQHF
TRBJ2-2,TRBD1,-,TRBV19,TGTGCCAGTAGTAGATCGACAGGGCAACGGGAGCTGTTTTTT,CASSRSTGQRELFF
TRBJ2-2,-,-,TRBV2,TGTGCCAGCATTCTAGGGGCAAACACCGGGGAGCTGTTTTTT,CASILGANTGELFF
TRBJ1-1,-,once,TRBV10-3,TGTGCCATCAGGGGTCCGGGGGCTGAAGCTTTCTTT,CAIRGPGAEAFF